This T cell receptor beta chain is from a study of blood T cells in healthy people across ages. For the second PCR, which ran for about 7 to 11 cycles, a sample-barcoded 5' primer and a J-beta primer mix were used. TCRdb re-called the 5' RACE reads through MiXCR, storing one row per CDR3 protein. The profile shows about 970,000 distinct CDR3 sequences, 51% of them singletons. J gave up 2 bases and V 0 bases, and 4 bases lay outside the gene matches. In germline, CDR1 is SGHRS, CDR2 YFSETQ. The CDR3 contains 16 residues. The TCR comes from a woman aged 55-75 years in good health. Input material: blood. The chain uses TRBV5-1 and TRBJ2-5; TRBD2 aligns across 10 bases. The CDR3 protein is CASSLAPAGGQETQYF. CDR3 sequence (DNA): TGCGCCAGCAGCTTGGCGCCAGCGGGGGGGCAAGAGACCCAGTACTTC.